The present TCR beta chain was sequenced within a study of T cells in Graves' hyperthyroidism and ophthalmopathy. As to this clonotype: Its antigen is not known. A much larger clone sits a single nucleotide away, making a read error possible.

Amplification of TCR beta CDR3 regions used RNA as the template. Initially, a first-round RT-PCR of the TCR CDR3 employed the HTBI primer set. TCRdb used MiXCR to reprocess the multiplex PCR reads, holding one entry per CDR3 protein. The sample contains around 300,000 distinct CDR3 sequences, about an eighth of which appear only once. Broader study findings: Blood shared most expanded thyroid clonotypes above 0.001.

The CDR3 consists of 13 residues. Germline V gives CDR1 SNHLY, CDR2 FYNNEI. Trimming removed 2 bases from V and 6 bases from J, with 11 bases in between. The source of this sequence is a young woman with Graves' hyperthyroidism that later progressed to Graves' ophthalmopathy. The chain is built from TRBV2 and TRBJ2-7; D is possibly TRBD1 (5 bases). Sample: blood. CDR3 loop: CASSESGKCEQYF. CDR3 nucleotide sequence: TGTGCCAGCAGTGAATCAGGGAAGTGCGAGCAGTACTTC.